This passage covers 10 T cell receptor beta chains from one sample sequenced in a study of blood T cell repertoires in COVID-19. Sequencing was performed with immunoSEQ multiplex PCR; in TCRdb, only in-frame clones are kept and a portion is missing. Of 180,000 or so clones in the sample, around 81% were seen once. The source material was peripheral blood. The origin of the receptors is a middle-aged woman with COVID-19, enrolled during active disease.

The genes are TRBV10-1 and TRBJ1-4; 7 positions match TRBD1. There are 15 residues in the CDR3. From germline, CDR1 is WNHNN and CDR2 SYGVQD (reference sequence). With 5 bases clipped from V and 8 bases from J, the junction kept 11 bases outside the gene matches. This CDR3 is CASSPAGQRNEKLFF. DNA for the CDR3: TGCGCCAGCAGTCCGGCGGGACAGCGAAACGAAAAACTGTTTTTT.

This clone appeared a few times. The V and J genes are TRBV19 and TRBJ2-3; 9 nucleotides agree with TRBD1. The V and J ends lost 7 bases and 3 bases, in that order; junction bases with no gene match: 8. This CDR3 comprises 15 residues. Germline V gene lookup returns CDR1 LNHDA and CDR2 SQIVND (reference sequence). The CDR3 nucleotides read TGTGCCAGTAATACGCTGACAGGGGGGACAGATACGCAGTATTTT. Translated: CASNTLTGGTDTQYF.

This clone was picked up a small number of times. The chain uses TRBV6-6 and TRBJ2-5; 7 nucleotides line up with TRBD1. Germline-derived CDR1 and CDR2 are MNHNY and SVGAGI (reference sequence). The length of the CDR3 is 13 residues. J lost 6 bases, V lost 5 bases, and 6 bases had no gene match. CDR3 in amino acids: CASSQLQGQTQYF. The CDR3 nucleotides are TGTGCCAGCAGTCAATTACAGGGGCAGACCCAGTACTTC.

The chain has TRBV19 and TRBJ2-1; 8 nucleotides line up with TRBD2. Losses at the gene ends were 6 bases for V and 4 bases for J; bases not matched to a gene: 8. Per the germline V gene, CDR1 is LNHDA and CDR2 is SQIVND (reference sequence). The CDR3 consists of 15 residues. CDR3 in amino acids: CASSPEGGRYNEQFF. As DNA, the CDR3 is TGTGCCAGTAGCCCGGAGGGCGGGAGGTACAATGAGCAGTTCTTC.

The V gene is TRBV2, the J gene TRBJ1-2, with D uncertain. Germline CDR1 reads SNHLY; CDR2 reads FYNNEI. V shed 7 bases and J shed 0 bases, with 12 bases lying between them. The CDR3 extends over 14 amino acids. The CDR3: CASNGYTTNYGYTF. The CDR3 DNA reads as TGTGCCAGCAATGGGTACACTACTAACTATGGCTACACCTTC.

This clone occurred once. The chain joins TRBV19 to TRBJ1-6; 9 bases are shared with TRBD1. From germline, CDR1 is LNHDA and CDR2 SQIVND (reference sequence). V shed 7 bases and J 8 bases; nucleotides not matched to a gene: 12. This CDR3 has 16 residues. The CDR3 coding sequence is TGTGCCAGTAATCGACAGGGGGTTAGTTCGGATTCACCCCTCCACTTT. It is translated as CASNRQGVSSDSPLHF.

The chain uses TRBV6-2 or TRBV6-3 and TRBJ2-3, with TRBD2 identical over 11 bases. Germline V gene lookup returns CDR1 MNHEY and CDR2 SVGEGT. There are 17 residues in the CDR3. Germline trimming cut 2 bases from V and 5 bases from J; bases unmatched to any gene: 9. This CDR3 is CASSYPGTSGWGDTQYF. CDR3 in DNA: TGTGCCAGCAGTTACCCCGGGACTAGCGGCTGGGGAGATACGCAGTATTTT.

This chain joins TRBV5-5 and TRBJ2-7, with 8 bases fitting TRBD2. Germline assignment: CDR1 SGHKS and CDR2 YYEKEE (reference sequence). The length of the CDR3 is 16 residues. The V segment lost 1 base and the J segment 2 bases; nucleotides outside the gene matches: 8. CDR3 region: CASSLSGGALTYEQYV. The DNA of the CDR3 is TGTGCCAGCAGCTTGTCCGGGGGGGCTCTCACCTACGAGCAGTACGTC.

The V and J genes are TRBV28 and TRBJ1-1, with 8 positions matching TRBD1. The CDR3 contains 14 residues. V shed 6 bases and J 7 bases; nucleotides not matched to a gene: 10. Germline loops: CDR1 MDHEN, CDR2 SYDVKM. The CDR3 loop reads CASRRQGRSVEAFF. The CDR3 coding sequence is TGTGCCAGCAGGCGACAGGGGAGAAGTGTTGAAGCTTTCTTT.

The CDR3 DNA reads TGTGCAAGCGGGTCTAGCGGGACCTACGAGCAGTACTTC. Encoded protein: CASGSSGTYEQYF. V is TRBV28 and J is TRBJ2-7; 9 nucleotides align to TRBD2. The CDR3 is 13 amino acids. CDR1 is MDHEN and CDR2 is SYDVKM in the germline V gene.